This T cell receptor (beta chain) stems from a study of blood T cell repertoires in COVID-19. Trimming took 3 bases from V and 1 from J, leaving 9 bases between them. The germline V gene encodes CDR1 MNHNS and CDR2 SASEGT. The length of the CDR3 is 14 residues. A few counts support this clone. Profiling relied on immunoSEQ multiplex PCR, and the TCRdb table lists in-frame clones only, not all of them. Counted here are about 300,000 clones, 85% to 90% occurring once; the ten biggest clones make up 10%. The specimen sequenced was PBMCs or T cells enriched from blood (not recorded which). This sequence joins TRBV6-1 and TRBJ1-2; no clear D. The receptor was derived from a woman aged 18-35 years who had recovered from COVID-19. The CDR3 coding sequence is TGTGCCAGCAGTGAGAGGGTCGGTAACTATGGCTACACCTTC. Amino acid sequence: CASSERVGNYGYTF.